The 30 T cell receptor beta chains reported below all come from one sample, sequenced in a study of CD8+CD57+ T cells in acquired aplastic anemia. Profiles of TCR beta VDJ and CDR3 were generated from a genomic DNA template. MiXCR, run by TCRdb on the reads, gives a single entry per CDR3 protein. Of a few hundred thousand distinct CDR3 sequences in the sample, around 32% are singletons; the top ten hold 0.82%. Previously, flow cytometry had revealed CD8+CD57+ cell expansion in the patients chosen for sequencing. The specimen was sorted CD4+, CD8+, or CD8+CD57+ T cells (not recorded which) from PBMCs. Source of these receptors: a human donor with aplastic anemia.

The table lists this clonotype with a few counts. The chain joins TRBV2 to TRBJ2-5, with 13 nucleotides matching TRBD2. CDR3 length: 16 residues. V dropped 6 bases and J dropped 1; count of bases not matched to a gene: 5. Germline CDR1 and CDR2: SNHLY and FYNNEI. The CDR3 sequence: CASSFGLAGAQETQYF. The CDR3 nucleotides read TGTGCCAGCAGCTTTGGACTAGCGGGGGCCCAAGAGACCCAGTACTTC.

This chain links TRBV5-6 with TRBJ2-7; no clear D gene. This CDR3 has 14 residues. V lost 3 bases and J lost 6, with 16 bases in between. The germline gives CDR1 SGHDT, CDR2 YYEEEE. CDR3 sequence (DNA): TGTGCCAGCAGCTCTTGGGTCCCTAAGGGCGAGCAGTACTTC. Translating gives CASSSWVPKGEQYF.

A few counts support this clonotype. The final CDR3 position lacks the conserved phenylalanine or tryptophan, pointing to a likely read error. The J gene is TRBJ1-1, the V gene TRBV9; D not resolved. V lost 2 bases, J lost 0 bases, and 5 bases lay in between. Germline CDR1 is SGDLS and CDR2 is YYNGEE. The CDR3 consists of 13 residues. The CDR3 DNA follows: TGTGCCAGCAGCGTTTCGGTGAACACTGAAGCTTTCCTT. It specifies CASSVSVNTEAFL.

Details on this clonotype: With a much larger clone just one base away, this may be a read error. This chain uses TRBV19 with TRBJ1-5; no clear D gene. Between the trimmed V and J ends, which lost 6 bases and 1 base, there was a span of 13 bases. The germline CDR1 and CDR2 sequences are LNHDA and SQIVND (reference sequence). The CDR3 covers 15 residues. The CDR3 here is CASRMTSGSNQPQHF. Here the CDR3 DNA reads TGTGCCAGTAGGATGACTTCTGGGAGCAATCAGCCCCAGCATTTT.

For this clonotype: This may be a read error: a much more frequent sequence differs by one nucleotide. The chain has TRBV2 and TRBJ1-1; D remains unclear. Germline CDR1 reads SNHLY; CDR2 reads FYNNEI. Trimming left V 4 bases short and J 2 bases short, with 11 bases between. The CDR3 sequence is 14 residues long. CDR3 sequence (DNA): TGTGCCAGCAGTGTAATGGGGATTAACACTGAAGCTTTCTTT. It is translated as CASSVMGINTEAFF.

This clonotype showed up just a few times. The chain couples TRBV2 to TRBJ1-2; D is undetermined. CDR3 length: 13 residues. Trimming pared 5 bases from V and 4 bases from J, leaving 11 bases between. Germline V gene lookup returns CDR1 SNHLY and CDR2 FYNNEI. The CDR3, as DNA: TGTGCCAGCAGTACTCGGACTCTCTATGGCTACACCTTC. Its protein product is CASSTRTLYGYTF.

This clonotype was seen more than once but under ten times. The rearrangement links TRBV28 to TRBJ1-5, with D possibly being TRBD1 (6 bases). V lost 6 bases and J lost 4, with 16 bases in between. Germline V gene sequence: CDR1 MDHEN, CDR2 SYDVKM. The CDR3 runs 15 residues. The CDR3 is CASRLTQGGNQPQHF. The DNA for the CDR3 is TGTGCCAGCAGACTGACTCAAGGGGGGAATCAGCCCCAGCATTTT.

The rearrangement uses TRBV25-1 and TRBJ1-1; 7 nucleotides agree with TRBD1. Germline lookup yields CDR1 MGHDK and CDR2 SYGVNS. The length of the CDR3 is 15 residues. V gave up 5 bases and J gave up 1 base; unmatched junction bases: 7. CDR3 bases: TGTGCCAGCAGTTCTCCGGGACAGTCGAACACTGAAGCTTTCTTT. Protein product: CASSSPGQSNTEAFF.

There are a few counts of this clonotype. V usage is TRBV7-4 and J usage is TRBJ1-5, with 9 bases fitting TRBD1. V trimming: 6 bases; J trimming: 4 bases; junction bases outside the gene matches: 4. Germline CDR1 SGHVT, CDR2 SQSDAQ. The CDR3 has 14 residues. In DNA, the CDR3 is TGTGCCAGCAGGGTGACAGGGGGGAATCAGCCCCAGCATTTT. Its translation: CASRVTGGNQPQHF. Supplemented by reference TRBV7-4 and TRBJ1-5, the full variable domain reads GAGVSQSPRYKVAKRGRDVALRCDSISGHVTLYWYRQTLGQGSEVLTYSQSDAQRDKSGRPSGRFSAERPERSVSTLKIQRTEQGDSAVYLCASRVTGGNQPQHFGDGTRLSIL.

Notes on this clonotype: In this CDR3 the conserved last residue, phenylalanine or tryptophan, is missing, so a read error is likely. The V gene is TRBV2, the J gene TRBJ1-3; D gene ambiguous. The ends were cut back, 6 bases at V and 1 base at J, with 19 bases in the middle. Germline V CDR1 and CDR2: SNHLY, FYNNEI. This CDR3 region has 17 residues. CDR3 amino acids: CASSHRAGKGSGNTIYL. CDR3 nucleotides: TGTGCCAGCAGCCACCGGGCGGGGAAAGGGTCTGGAAACACCATATATCTT.

J is TRBJ1-2 and V is TRBV24-1; maybe TRBD1 (6 bases). The CDR3 spans 13 residues. Germline CDR1 is KGHDR and CDR2 is SFDVKD. Trimming shortened V by 11 bases and J by 3 bases, and 15 bases separated the two germline ends. CDR3: CASSPGEDYGYTF. CDR3 sequence (DNA): TGTGCCAGCTCCCCAGGGGAAGACTATGGCTACACCTTC.

This clonotype occurred many times. The chain employs TRBV24-1 and TRBJ1-1; tentatively, D is TRBD1 (6 bases). V was pared by 4 bases and J by 1 base, with 18 bases between. Germline CDR1 and CDR2: KGHDR and SFDVKD. This CDR3 comprises 17 residues. CDR3 amino acids: CATSDFQRGTANTEAFF. For the CDR3, the DNA is TGTGCCACCAGTGACTTTCAGAGGGGGACGGCGAACACTGAAGCTTTCTTT.

This clonotype was seen repeatedly, ten times or more. V is TRBV7-9 and J is TRBJ2-7; D is undetermined. Germline assignment: CDR1 SEHNR and CDR2 FQNEAQ (reference sequence). The CDR3 is 11 amino acids. The ends were cut back, 8 bases at V and 2 bases at J, with 7 bases in the middle. This chain's CDR3 is CASADPYEQYF. The CDR3 region has the DNA TGTGCCAGCGCTGATCCCTACGAGCAGTACTTC.

The chain is built from TRBV7-2 and TRBJ2-3; no firm D call. The tail of the sequence fits TRBJ1-5 better, so the J call may be wrong. Germline assignment: CDR1 SGHTA and CDR2 FQGNSA. The CDR3 contains 17 residues. In DNA form, the CDR3 reads TGTGCCAGCTCTGACGGCCCAGAAGCAGCTAGCACAGATACGCAGCATTTT. This encodes CASSDGPEAASTDTQHF.

In this sample, this clonotype turned up a few times. The chain couples TRBV20-1 to TRBJ2-5; 9 nucleotides agree with TRBD2. The CDR3 is 14 amino acids. Germline V gene sequence: CDR1 DFQATT, CDR2 SNEGSKA (reference sequence). V trimming: 5 bases; J trimming: 1 base; junction bases outside the gene matches: 5. The CDR3 nucleotides read TGCAGTGCTCTCGCTAGCGGGATCCAAGAGACCCAGTACTTC. It codes for CSALASGIQETQYF.

This clonotype has a count of ten or more. J is TRBJ1-5 and V is TRBV19; 8 nucleotides align to TRBD1. The CDR3 contains 16 residues. Losses at the gene ends were 6 bases for V and 0 bases for J; bases not matched to a gene: 7. Germline V CDR1 and CDR2: LNHDA, SQIVND (reference sequence). The CDR3: CASRTGTGHSNQPQHF. In DNA, the CDR3 is TGTGCCAGTAGGACTGGGACAGGTCATAGCAATCAGCCCCAGCATTTT.

There are many counts of this clonotype. The chain employs TRBV7-9 and TRBJ1-2, with D tentatively TRBD1 (6 bases). The CDR3 loop spans 14 amino acids. V gave up 5 bases and J gave up 4 bases, with 14 bases separating them. Germline-derived CDR1 and CDR2 are SEHNR and FQNEAQ (reference sequence). CDR3 amino acids: CASSAEGRGYGYTF. CDR3 DNA: TGTGCCAGCAGCGCAGAGGGCAGGGGCTATGGCTACACCTTC.

Worth noting for this clonotype: With a much larger clone just one base away, this may be a read error. This chain joins TRBV25-1 and TRBJ1-1; D is uncertain. The CDR3 has 16 residues. Germline V gene data show CDR1 as MGHDK and CDR2 as SYGVNS. V lost 6 bases, J lost 3 bases, and 20 bases lay in between. CDR3 amino acids: CASSLGPGRTDTEAFF. The CDR3 DNA is TGTGCCAGCAGCTTAGGTCCGGGTCGCACGGACACTGAAGCTTTCTTT.

This clonotype was counted between two and nine times. This chain uses TRBV11-2 with TRBJ2-7, with TRBD2 matching 7 bases. Losses at the gene ends were 3 bases for V and 2 bases for J; bases not matched to a gene: 10. The CDR3 covers 16 residues. Germline loops: CDR1 SGHAT, CDR2 FQNNGV. As DNA, the CDR3 is TGTGCCAGCAGCTTGTCCGGGACTACACAAACCTACGAGCAGTACTTC. It specifies CASSLSGTTQTYEQYF.

The sample holds a few counts of this clonotype. The junction differs from germline at one of its ends, possibly a read error. This chain links TRBV11-2 with TRBJ2-7, with 7 nucleotides matching TRBD2. Germline CDR1 reads SGHAT; CDR2 reads FQNNGV. The CDR3 is made up of 18 amino acids. DNA of the CDR3: TGCGCCAGCAGCCAAGGGTCCTCCACTAGCGCGAGAGCCTACGAGCAGTACTTC. This gives the protein CASSQGSSTSARAYEQYF.

This clonotype came up many times. The CDR3 DNA sequence: TGTGCCAGCAGTGATCTGGGGTGGAATGAGCAGTTCTTC. Its translation is CASSDLGWNEQFF. V and J are TRBV2 and TRBJ2-1, with D unresolved. Germline CDR1 is SNHLY and CDR2 is FYNNEI. The CDR3 extends over 13 amino acids. V was clipped by 3 bases and J by 7 bases, with 10 bases between them.

This clonotype occurred a few times. This sequence joins TRBV5-8 and TRBJ2-2; possibly TRBD2 for D (5 bases). Trimming cost V 2 bases and J 1 base, with 9 bases left between them. Germline V gives CDR1 SGHTS, CDR2 YDEGEE. CDR3 length equals 15 residues. CDR3 amino acids: CASSLGGLNTGELFF. CDR3 nucleotides: TGTGCCAGCAGCTTAGGAGGCCTGAACACCGGGGAGCTGTTTTTT.

The sample holds many counts of this clonotype. V gene TRBV10-3 combines with J gene TRBJ2-7, with 10 bases fitting TRBD1. Germline V gene data show CDR1 as ENHRY and CDR2 as SYGVKD. V lost 7 bases to trimming and J lost 4 bases; unmatched junction nucleotides: 10. CDR3 length: 15 amino acids. CDR3 sequence (DNA): TGTGCCATCACATCGGGACAGGGGTATGGGTACGAGCAGTACTTC. Residues: CAITSGQGYGYEQYF.

This clonotype was seen a handful of times. The germline gene is not matched at one end of the junction; a read error may be the cause. The rearrangement links TRBV10-3 to TRBJ1-2; D is ambiguous. The CDR3 is 15 residues long. The V gene's germline CDR1 is ENHRY and CDR2 SYGVKD. The CDR3 bases are TGTGCCAGCAGTTACCCAGAATACCCTAACTATGGCTACACCTTC. This codes for CASSYPEYPNYGYTF.

The rearrangement links TRBV7-9 to TRBJ1-1, with D maybe TRBD1 (5 bases). The CDR3 is 15 amino acids. Deletions cut 1 base from V and 11 bases from J, with 20 bases between. CDR1 is SEHNR and CDR2 is FQNEAQ in the germline V gene (reference sequence). The CDR3 DNA reads TGTGCCAGCAGCTTAGTGGGAGTGTTACAGGCGGGTGCTTTCTTT. Its translation: CASSLVGVLQAGAFF.

In its sample, this clonotype was seen many times. The chain employs TRBV2 and TRBJ1-6; 7 bases line up with TRBD1. V lost 4 bases, J lost 10 bases, and 22 bases stayed unmatched. The CDR3 is made up of 19 amino acids. Germline-derived CDR1 and CDR2 are SNHLY and FYNNEI. CDR3 DNA sequence: TGTGCCAGCAGTGGGGGTTTCGTCACAGGGGCCCAAGGTCGATCACCCCTCCACTTT. Protein product: CASSGGFVTGAQGRSPLHF.

J is TRBJ2-5 and V is TRBV5-1; D perhaps matches TRBD1 (6 bases). The CDR3 spans 15 residues. From germline, CDR1 is SGHRS and CDR2 YFSETQ. V dropped 3 bases and J dropped 5 bases, with 17 bases sitting between them. The CDR3 sequence is CASSSSTGWGETQYF. In DNA, the CDR3 is TGCGCCAGCAGCTCCTCGACAGGCTGGGGGGAGACCCAGTACTTC. Variable domain in full (rest from reference TRBV5-1 and TRBJ2-5): KAGVTQTPRYLIKTRGQQVTLSCSPISGHRSVSWYQQTPGQGLQFLFEYFSETQRNKGNFPGRFSGRQFSNSRSEMNVSTLELGDSALYLCASSSSTGWGETQYFGPGTRLLVL.

This clonotype was counted at least ten times. The chain carries TRBV10-3 and TRBJ2-2, with 11 positions matching TRBD2. V lost 6 bases to trimming and J lost 3 bases; unmatched junction nucleotides: 6. Germline lookup yields CDR1 ENHRY and CDR2 SYGVKD. CDR3 length: 16 amino acids. In nucleotides, the CDR3 is TGTGCCATCAGACTAGCGGGGGTGGCGGACACCGGGGAGCTGTTTTTT. This gives the protein CAIRLAGVADTGELFF.

V and J are TRBV6-5 and TRBJ2-7, with 7 bases identical to TRBD2. V trimming: 6 bases; J trimming: 3 bases; junction bases outside the gene matches: 2. CDR3 size: 12 residues. Germline V CDR1 and CDR2: MNHEY, SVGAGI. The CDR3 protein is CASRGEGYEQYF. CDR3 coding DNA: TGTGCCAGCAGGGGGGAGGGCTACGAGCAGTACTTC.

This clonotype showed up just a few times. V is TRBV7-9 and J is TRBJ1-1, with 7 bases lining up with TRBD1. This CDR3 has 15 residues. Germline assignment: CDR1 SEHNR and CDR2 FQNEAQ (reference sequence). V lost 6 bases and J lost 2; bases outside the gene matches: 9. CDR3 protein: CASSQDRDSNTEAFF. CDR3 nucleotide sequence: TGTGCCAGCAGTCAAGACCGGGACAGCAACACTGAAGCTTTCTTT.